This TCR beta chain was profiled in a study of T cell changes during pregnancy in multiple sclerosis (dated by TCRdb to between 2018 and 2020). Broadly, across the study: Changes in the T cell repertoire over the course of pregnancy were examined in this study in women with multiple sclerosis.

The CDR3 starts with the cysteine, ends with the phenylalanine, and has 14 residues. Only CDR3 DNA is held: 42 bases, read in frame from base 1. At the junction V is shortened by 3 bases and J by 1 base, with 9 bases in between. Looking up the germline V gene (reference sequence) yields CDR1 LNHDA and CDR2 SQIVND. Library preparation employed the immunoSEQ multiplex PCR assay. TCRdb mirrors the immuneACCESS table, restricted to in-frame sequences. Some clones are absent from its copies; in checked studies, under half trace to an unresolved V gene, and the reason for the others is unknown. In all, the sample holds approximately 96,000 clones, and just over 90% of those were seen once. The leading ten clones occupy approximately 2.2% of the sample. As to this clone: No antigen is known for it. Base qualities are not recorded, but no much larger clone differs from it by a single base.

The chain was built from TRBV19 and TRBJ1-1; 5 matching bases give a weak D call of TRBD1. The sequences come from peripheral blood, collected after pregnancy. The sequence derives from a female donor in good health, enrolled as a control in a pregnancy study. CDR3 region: CASSIGGGNTEAFF. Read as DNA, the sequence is TGTGCCAGTAGTATCGGGGGGGGGAACACTGAAGCTTTCTTT.